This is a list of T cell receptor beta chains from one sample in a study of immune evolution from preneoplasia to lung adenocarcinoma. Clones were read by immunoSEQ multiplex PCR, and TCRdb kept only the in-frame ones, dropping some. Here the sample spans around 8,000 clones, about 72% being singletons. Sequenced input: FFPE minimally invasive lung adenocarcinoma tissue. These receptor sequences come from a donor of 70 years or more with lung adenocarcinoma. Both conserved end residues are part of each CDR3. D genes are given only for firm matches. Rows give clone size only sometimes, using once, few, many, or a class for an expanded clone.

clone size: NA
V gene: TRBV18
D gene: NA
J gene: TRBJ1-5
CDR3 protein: CASSPAGASNQPQHF
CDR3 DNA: TGTGCCAGCTCACCGGCTGGGGCGAGCAATCAGCCCCAGCATTTT

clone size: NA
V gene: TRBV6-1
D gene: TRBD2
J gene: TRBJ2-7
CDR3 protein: CASSGGGTSGIYEQYF
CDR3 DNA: TGTGCCAGCAGTGGAGGAGGGACTAGCGGGATTTACGAGCAGTACTTC

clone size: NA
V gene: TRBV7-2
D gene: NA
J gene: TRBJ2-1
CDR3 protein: CASSFYQTRNEQFF
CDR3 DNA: TGTGCCAGCAGCTTCTATCAAACCCGCAATGAGCAGTTCTTC

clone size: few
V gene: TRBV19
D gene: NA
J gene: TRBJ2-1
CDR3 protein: CASSTDQTPYNEQFF
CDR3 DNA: TGTGCCAGTAGTACGGATCAGACCCCCTACAATGAGCAGTTCTTC

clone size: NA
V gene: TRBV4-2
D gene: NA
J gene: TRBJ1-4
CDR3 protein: CASSQDRVSEKLFF
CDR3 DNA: TGTGCCAGCAGCCAAGACAGGGTATCCGAAAAACTGTTTTTT

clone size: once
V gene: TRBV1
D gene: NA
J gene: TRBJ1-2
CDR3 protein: CTSSFHSLRKTYGYTF
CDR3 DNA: TGCACCAGCAGTTTCCATAGTTTGCGAAAGACCTATGGCTACACCTTC

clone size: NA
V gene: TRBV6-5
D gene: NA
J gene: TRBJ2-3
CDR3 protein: CASSSRDRTDTQYF
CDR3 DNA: TGTGCCAGCAGTTCCCGGGATCGTACAGATACGCAGTATTTT

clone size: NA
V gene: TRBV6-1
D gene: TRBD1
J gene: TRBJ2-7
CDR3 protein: CASSEAPGTGAYEQYF
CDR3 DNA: TGTGCCAGCAGTGAAGCTCCCGGGACAGGGGCCTACGAGCAGTACTTC

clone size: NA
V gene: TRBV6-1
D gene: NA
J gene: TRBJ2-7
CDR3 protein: CASSDNYEQYF
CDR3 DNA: TGTGCCAGCAGTGACAACTACGAGCAGTACTTC

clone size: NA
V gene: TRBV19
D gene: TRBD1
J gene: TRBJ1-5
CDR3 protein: CASRELTGYNQPQHF
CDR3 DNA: TGTGCCAGTAGAGAATTGACAGGGTACAATCAGCCCCAGCATTTT

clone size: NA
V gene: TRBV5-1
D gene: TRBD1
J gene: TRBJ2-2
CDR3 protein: CASSGQGTGELFF
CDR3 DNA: TGCGCCAGCAGCGGACAGGGGACCGGGGAGCTGTTTTTT

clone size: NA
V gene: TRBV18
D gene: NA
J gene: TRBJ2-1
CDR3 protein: CASSPQQSYNEQFF
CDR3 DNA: TGTGCCAGCTCCCCACAGCAGTCCTACAATGAGCAGTTCTTC

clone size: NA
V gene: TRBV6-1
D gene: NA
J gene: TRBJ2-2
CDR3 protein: CASSEAGGRNTGELFF
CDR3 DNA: TGTGCCAGCAGTGAAGCGGGGGGACGAAACACCGGGGAGCTGTTTTTT

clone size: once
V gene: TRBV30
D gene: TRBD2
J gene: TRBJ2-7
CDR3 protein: CAWNRGGNYEQYF
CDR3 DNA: TGTGCCTGGAATAGGGGAGGGAACTACGAGCAGTACTTC

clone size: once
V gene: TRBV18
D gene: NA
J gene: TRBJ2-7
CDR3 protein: CASSTVEPPYEQYF
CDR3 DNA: TGTGCCAGCTCCACAGTGGAGCCCCCCTACGAGCAGTACTTC

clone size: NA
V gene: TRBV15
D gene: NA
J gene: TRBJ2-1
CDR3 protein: CATSRDGGNNEQFF
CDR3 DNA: TGTGCCACCAGCAGAGATGGGGGAAACAATGAGCAGTTCTTC

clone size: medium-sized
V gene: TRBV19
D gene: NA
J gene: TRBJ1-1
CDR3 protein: CASSIVGRGTEAFF
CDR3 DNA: TGTGCCAGTAGTATAGTAGGCAGGGGCACTGAAGCTTTCTTT

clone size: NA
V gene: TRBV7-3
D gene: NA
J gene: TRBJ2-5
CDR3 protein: CASSTRVQETQYF
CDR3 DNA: TGTGCCAGCAGCACCAGGGTTCAAGAGACCCAGTACTTC

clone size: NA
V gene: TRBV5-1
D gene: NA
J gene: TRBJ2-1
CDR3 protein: CASRLGNSGNEQFF
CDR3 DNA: TGCGCCAGCAGACTGGGAAACTCGGGCAATGAGCAGTTCTTC

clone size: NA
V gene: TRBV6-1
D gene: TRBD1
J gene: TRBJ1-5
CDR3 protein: CASSEQGVGQPQHF
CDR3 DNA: TGTGCCAGCAGTGAGCAGGGGGTGGGCCAGCCCCAGCATTTT

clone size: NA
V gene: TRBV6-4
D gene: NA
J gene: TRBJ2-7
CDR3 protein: CASPLGTTYEQYF
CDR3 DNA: TGTGCCAGCCCACTAGGTACCACCTACGAGCAGTACTTC

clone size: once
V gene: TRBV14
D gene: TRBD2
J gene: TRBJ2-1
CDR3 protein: CASSPGTSGRVNEQFF
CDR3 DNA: TGTGCCAGCAGCCCGGGGACTAGCGGGAGGGTGAATGAGCAGTTCTTC

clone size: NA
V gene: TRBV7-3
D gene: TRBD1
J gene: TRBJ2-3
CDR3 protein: CASSLGDRDTDTQYF
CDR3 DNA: TGTGCCAGCAGCTTAGGGGACAGGGACACAGATACGCAGTATTTT

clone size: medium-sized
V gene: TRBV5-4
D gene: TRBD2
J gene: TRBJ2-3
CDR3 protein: CASSPRLAGGHTDTQYF
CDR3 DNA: TGTGCCAGCAGCCCGAGACTAGCGGGAGGACACACAGATACGCAGTATTTT

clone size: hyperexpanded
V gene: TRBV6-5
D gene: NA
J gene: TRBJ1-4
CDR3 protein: CASSPFSTGNEKLFF
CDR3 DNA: TGTGCCAGCAGCCCCTTTTCTACCGGGAATGAAAAACTGTTTTTT

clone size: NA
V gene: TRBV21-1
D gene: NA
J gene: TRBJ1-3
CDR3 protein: CASSSRGPGPGNTIYF
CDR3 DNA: TGTGCCAGCAGCTCCCGCGGGCCCGGACCTGGAAACACCATATATTTT

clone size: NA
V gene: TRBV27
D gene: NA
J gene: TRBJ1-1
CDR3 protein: CASSSTPNTEAFF
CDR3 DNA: TGTGCCAGCAGTTCGACCCCGAACACTGAAGCTTTCTTT

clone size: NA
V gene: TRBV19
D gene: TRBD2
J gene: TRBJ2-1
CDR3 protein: CASSPMTSGNNEQFF
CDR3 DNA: TGTGCCAGTAGTCCCATGACTAGCGGAAACAATGAGCAGTTCTTC